This TCR beta chain derives from a study of OX40 agonist ivuxolimab in advanced cancers. Study summary: Each dose-escalation patient presented with hepatocellular carcinoma, melanoma, renal cell or head and neck cancer. Those enrolled were approximately 78% male, with a mean age of 60 years and ages from about 20 to 79. Findings and caveats of the study: Relative to CD4+ cells, CD8+ T cells on average had more expanded clones.

This clone was seen only once. The antigen is undetermined. With V trimmed by 6 bases and J by 8 bases, 10 bases remained unmatched. The CDR3 is made up of 13 amino acids. The germline V gene encodes CDR1 MNHEY and CDR2 SVGAGI. The assay was immunoSEQ multiplex PCR, and TCRdb's table has in-frame clones only and misses some. The sample yields about 24,000 clones, over 80% seen once. The J gene is TRBJ2-7, the V gene TRBV6-5, with 7 bases identical to TRBD1. The clonotype was recovered from an adult with an advanced solid tumor such as melanoma, head and neck, liver or kidney cancer. Sequences were derived from CD4+ or CD8+ T cells sorted from blood, sampled in a trial of the OX40 agonist ivuxolimab. The CDR3 loop is CASRQGWADKQYF. The CDR3 DNA sequence: TGTGCCAGCAGACAGGGGTGGGCCGATAAGCAGTACTTC.